This T cell receptor (beta chain) emerged from a study of blood T cell repertoires in COVID-19. About the research overall: Both acute and convalescent COVID-19 samples were obtained from the United States, Italy and Spain. T cells, B-cell-depleted T cells, or PBMCs supplied cDNA or gDNA.

Under the authors' procedure: By means of reference gene primer amplification, nucleated cell counts were estimated. Method: immunoSEQ multiplex PCR; TCRdb's copy keeps in-frame clones and lacks some. V and J calls and clone size are those listed in that table; D and trimming were worked out from the DNA. The profile shows 250,000 or so clones, about nine tenths of them singletons. V lost 2 bases and J lost 6; bases outside the gene matches: 10. The CDR3 contains 16 residues. Looked up from germline, CDR1 is SGDLS and CDR2 is YYNGEE. The chain is built from TRBV9 and TRBJ2-1; TRBD2 aligns across 8 bases. Sample: peripheral blood. The receptor's source is a man aged 35 to 55 with active or convalescent COVID-19. CDR3 DNA sequence: TGTGCCAGCAGCGTCCTAGCGGGCCCCTCCCTCAATGAGCAGTTCTTC. It is translated as CASSVLAGPSLNEQFF. The whole variable domain, remainder taken from reference TRBV9 and TRBJ2-1, is DSGVTQTPKHLITATGQRVTLRCSPRSGDLSVYWYQQSLDQGLQFLIQYYNGEERAKGNILERFSAQQFPDLHSELNLSSLELGDSALYFCASSVLAGPSLNEQFFGPGTRLTVL.